Listed below are T cell receptor beta chains from one sample, sequenced in a study of blood T cell repertoires in COVID-19. Assay: immunoSEQ multiplex PCR; the TCRdb copy retains only in-frame clones and omits some. The data contain roughly 280,000 clones, about 91% of them singletons. The specimen sequenced was PBMCs or T cells enriched from blood (not recorded which). The source is a man aged 35 to 55 who had been exposed to COVID-19. CDR3s leave out the opening cysteine and the closing phenylalanine or tryptophan.

TRBV4-1 | ASSLRKTGRAYEQY
TRBV9 | ASSLEGGVDTQY
TRBV19 | ASKPGGGETQY
TRBV2 | ASSSLGGGSGNTIY
TRBV5-1 | ASSPGQGFYEQY
TRBV7-9 | ASGRNTGELF
TRBV4-2 | ASSQEFFDYSNQPQH
TRBV5-1 | ASSLSGIRGYT
TRBV5-4 | ASSFIFADTQY
TRBV7-9 | ASSRGAASEKLF
TRBV28 | ASSRGTPTKLADEQY
TRBV18 | ASSPRPSGDEQY
TRBV30 | AWSVRGGYT
TRBV27 | ASSLVGYTEAF
TRBV18 | ASSPAVGDSSGNTIY
TRBV6-5 | ASREGASGNTIY
TRBV24-1 | ATRKPGNTIY
TRBV4-3 | ASSQDGQLADYNEQF
TRBV5-1 | ASKGLAGNTGELF
TRBV12-5 | ASGLGGGTSGYNEQF
TRBV7-9 | ASSSGLVIDTQY
TRBV14 | ASSKIWTGPSTGELF
TRBV5-1 | ASSLESGKYYNEQF
TRBV18 | ASSSPRDTSYEQY
TRBV6-5 | ASSYQGQRNYEQY
TRBV9 | ASSVAGAGGSTDTQY
TRBV23-1 | ASRSWTGDDYNEQF
TRBV3-1/TRBV3-2 | ASSQASRLAGVEETQY
TRBV28 | ASSSRGHGNTIY
TRBV19 | ASSSVGDEQY
TRBV19 | ASSIDGPRVSGNYEQY
TRBV6-5 | ASSNLAGGKAF
TRBV9 | ASSPHRTGSADTQY
TRBV13 | ASSQTGTGHLGGYT
TRBV27 | ASTNTGASYEQY
TRBV7-2 | ASSLREFKNIQY
TRBV24-1 | ATSDLAGVGELF
TRBV2 | ASSSRQNQETQY
TRBV7-8 | ASSSGLAGGPVKYEQY
TRBV6-5 | ASRDAGIRNQPQH
TRBV7-2 | ASSQTYRGSDYGYT
TRBV5-1 | ASSLVETGVSEQY
TRBV7-8 | ASSLAGTGGTFGELF
TRBV30 | AWSGLPREQY
TRBV28 | ASSPWVGTGGEETQY
TRBV6-5 | ASSSPGRENTEAF
TRBV5-1 | ASSDTGDANEKLF
TRBV12-3/TRBV12-4 | ASSQAGYEQY